The 17 T cell receptor beta chains reported below all come from one sample, sequenced in a study. Using its own MiXCR run on the RT-PCR reads, TCRdb lists one record per CDR3 protein. The sample carries about 700,000 distinct CDR3 sequences, 14% recorded once. Source material: memory CD4+ T cells from blood. The source of these receptors is a female donor in good health, serving as a healthy control.

J is TRBJ2-7 and V is TRBV20-1, with 7 bases matching TRBD2. After removal of 8 bases from V and 3 bases from J, the junction contained 10 bases not matched to a gene. Germline V gives CDR1 DFQATT, CDR2 SNEGSKA (reference sequence). The length of the CDR3 is 13 residues. The CDR3 protein is CSTRAGVVYEQYF. CDR3 DNA: TGCAGTACCCGGGCGGGAGTCGTCTACGAGCAGTACTTC.

This clonotype was seen at least ten times. The V and J genes are TRBV15 and TRBJ2-1; D gene ambiguous. CDR3 size: 13 residues. Germline V gene data show CDR1 as LNHNV and CDR2 as YYDKDF (reference sequence). V dropped 0 bases and J dropped 7 bases, with 7 bases sitting between them. CDR3 bases: TGTGCCACCAGCAGAGATCAGCGTAATGAGCAGTTCTTC. Amino acid sequence: CATSRDQRNEQFF.

CDR3 DNA sequence: TGTGCCAGCAGTCCCCAGGGGTTGACCTACGAGCAGTACTTC. Translating gives CASSPQGLTYEQYF. The rearrangement links TRBV27 to TRBJ2-7; tentatively, D is TRBD1 (6 bases). CDR1 is MNHEY and CDR2 is SMNVEV in the germline V gene (reference sequence). The CDR3 totals 14 residues. Trimming took off 5 bases at V and 2 bases at J, with 13 bases between the two ends.

This sequence joins TRBV5-1 and TRBJ2-7; 12 bases map to TRBD1. The CDR3 has 18 residues. J gave up 3 bases and V 4 bases, and 14 bases lay outside the gene matches. Germline V gives CDR1 SGHRS, CDR2 YFSETQ. In DNA, the CDR3 is TGCGCCAGCAGCCCGGGACAGGGGGCAGCCGGGAGAGGCTACGAGCAGTACTTC. Translation: CASSPGQGAAGRGYEQYF.

This clonotype was found many times. CDR3 region: CASRQGHSPLHF. CDR3 coding DNA: TGTGCCAGTCGACAGGGACACTCACCCCTCCACTTT. This chain joins TRBV6-7 and TRBJ1-6; 7 bases match TRBD1. TRBV6-7 is an ORF, with its function uncertain. Trimming took 9 bases from V and 10 from J; bases not matched to a gene: 6. The CDR3 totals 12 residues.

In its sample, this clonotype was seen many times. This sequence joins TRBV20-1 and TRBJ2-7, with a possible D match to TRBD1 (6 bases). Trimming took 5 bases from V and 4 from J, leaving 12 bases between them. CDR3 length: 12 residues. Germline-derived CDR1 and CDR2 are DFQATT and SNEGSKA (reference sequence). CDR3 region: CSASYGQYEQYF. CDR3 DNA sequence: TGCAGTGCTTCTTATGGACAGTACGAGCAGTACTTC.

This clonotype has only a few counts. The chain couples TRBV5-6 to TRBJ1-4; 10 bases are a match to TRBD1. This CDR3 is built from 16 residues. The trim removed 3 bases at V and 8 bases at J, leaving 10 bases unmatched. Germline V gene data show CDR1 as SGHDT and CDR2 as YYEEEE. CDR3 sequence reads: CASSSRGTGEHEKLFF. The CDR3 DNA reads TGTGCCAGCAGCTCCAGGGGGACAGGGGAGCACGAAAAACTGTTTTTT.

The V call is TRBV20-1, the J call TRBJ1-2, with 7 positions matching TRBD1. CDR1 is DFQATT and CDR2 is SNEGSKA in the germline V gene (reference sequence). With V trimmed by 2 bases and J by 7 bases, 4 bases remained unmatched. CDR3 size: 12 residues. Here the CDR3 DNA reads TGCAGTGCTAGACAGGGGGTTTCTGGCTACACCTTC. Protein: CSARQGVSGYTF.

V gene TRBV6-1 combines with J gene TRBJ2-7; TRBD1 matches at 10 bases. The V segment lost 6 bases and the J segment 5 bases; nucleotides outside the gene matches: 7. Germline V gene sequence: CDR1 MNHNS, CDR2 SASEGT. The CDR3 extends over 14 amino acids. The CDR3 loop is CASRSLDRGNEQYF. CDR3 DNA: TGTGCCAGCAGATCACTGGACAGGGGGAACGAGCAGTACTTC.

V and J are TRBV7-9 and TRBJ2-2; a weak D match, TRBD2 (6 bases). The CDR3 contains 17 residues. The V end lost 1 base, the J end lost 6 bases, and 18 bases lay between the germline ends. Germline lookup yields CDR1 SEHNR and CDR2 FQNEAQ (reference sequence). The CDR3 region is CASSLDLTGVLAGELFF. CDR3 sequence (DNA): TGTGCCAGCAGCTTAGATTTAACGGGAGTGTTGGCCGGGGAGCTGTTTTTT.

This clonotype came up a few times. The chain recombines TRBV12-3 or TRBV12-4 with TRBJ2-7, with TRBD1 identical over 8 bases. Trimming cost V 3 bases and J 2 bases; bases outside gene matches: 6. The CDR3 runs 15 residues. CDR3 amino acids: CASSFYLTGAYEQYF. The CDR3 DNA follows: TGTGCCAGCAGTTTTTATTTGACAGGGGCCTACGAGCAGTACTTC.

This clonotype was seen more than once but under ten times. The V gene is TRBV7-2, the J gene TRBJ2-7; the match to TRBD2 covers 10 bases. The CDR3 is made up of 16 amino acids. V dropped 5 bases and J dropped 0; count of bases not matched to a gene: 7. Germline V gives CDR1 SGHTA, CDR2 FQGNSA. The CDR3 region is CASSQGLAVSSYEQYF. Here the CDR3 DNA reads TGTGCCAGCAGCCAAGGACTAGCGGTGAGCTCCTACGAGCAGTACTTC.

The chain combines TRBV6-1 with TRBJ2-3; D is undetermined. The germline V gene has CDR1 MNHNS and CDR2 SASEGT. The V end was cut by 2 bases, the J end by 5 bases, with 5 bases between. The CDR3 covers 12 residues. The CDR3 sequence is CASSENKDTQYF. CDR3 in DNA: TGTGCCAGCAGTGAAAATAAAGATACGCAGTATTTT.

The sample holds a few counts of this clonotype. The V gene is TRBV5-1, the J gene TRBJ2-3; 9 bases match TRBD2. Per germline, CDR1 SGHRS and CDR2 YFSETQ. The CDR3 contains 17 residues. The J segment lost 0 bases and the V segment lost 4 bases, leaving 9 bases of the junction unmatched. CDR3 amino acids: CASSLTSGTSSTDTQYF. In nucleotides, the CDR3 is TGCGCCAGCAGCCTGACTAGCGGCACGTCTAGCACAGATACGCAGTATTTT.

This clonotype was counted only a few times. The chain has TRBV27 and TRBJ1-6; no firm D call. CDR1 is MNHEY and CDR2 is SMNVEV in the germline V gene (reference sequence). The CDR3 covers 14 residues. Deletions cut 10 bases from V and 8 bases from J, with 18 bases between. CDR3 in amino acids: CATKGGATDSPLHF. CDR3 bases: TGTGCCACCAAAGGCGGAGCCACCGATTCACCCCTCCACTTT.

The V gene is TRBV12-3 or TRBV12-4, the J gene TRBJ1-3; D is perhaps TRBD1 (6 bases). V was cut by 2 bases and J by 3 bases, with 11 bases left in between. This CDR3 comprises 15 residues. In DNA form, the CDR3 reads TGTGCCAGCAGTTTAACCCAGGGGAATGGAAACACCATATATTTT. Protein: CASSLTQGNGNTIYF.

This clonotype has more than one count but fewer than ten. The rearrangement uses TRBV7-8 and TRBJ1-4; D possibly corresponds to TRBD1 (5 bases). V lost 0 bases and J 0 bases, leaving 11 bases between the germline ends. From germline, CDR1 is SGHVS and CDR2 FQNEAQ. This CDR3 is built from 17 residues. The chain's CDR3 is CASSLARQLTTNEKLFF. CDR3 DNA sequence: TGTGCCAGCAGCTTAGCGAGACAGCTCACAACTAATGAAAAACTGTTTTTT. Full variable domain (remainder filled in from reference TRBV7-8 and TRBJ1-4): GAGVSQSPRYKVAKRGQDVALRCDPISGHVSLFWYQQALGQGPEFLTYFQNEAQLDKSGLPSDRFFAERPEGSVSTLKIQRTQQEDSAVYLCASSLARQLTTNEKLFFGSGTQLSVL.